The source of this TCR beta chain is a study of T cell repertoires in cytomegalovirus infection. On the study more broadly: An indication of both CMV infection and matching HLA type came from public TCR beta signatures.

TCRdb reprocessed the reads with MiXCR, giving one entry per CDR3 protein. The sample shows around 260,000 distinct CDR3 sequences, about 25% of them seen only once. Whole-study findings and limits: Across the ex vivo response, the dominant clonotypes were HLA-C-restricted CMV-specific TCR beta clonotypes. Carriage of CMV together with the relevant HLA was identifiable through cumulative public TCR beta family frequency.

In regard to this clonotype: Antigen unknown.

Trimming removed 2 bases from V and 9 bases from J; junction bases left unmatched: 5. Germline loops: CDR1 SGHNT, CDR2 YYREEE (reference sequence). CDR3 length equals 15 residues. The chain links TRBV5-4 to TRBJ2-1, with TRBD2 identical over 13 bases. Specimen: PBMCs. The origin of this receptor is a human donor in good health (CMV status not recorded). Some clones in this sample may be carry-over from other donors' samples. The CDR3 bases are TGTGCCAGCAGCTTCAGGGGACTAGCGGGAAGTGAGCAGTTCTTC. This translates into CASSFRGLAGSEQFF.